The T cell receptor beta chain under discussion was sequenced for a study of metastatic and nonmetastatic thyroid tumors. TCRdb re-called the PCR reads through MiXCR. Found here are tens of thousands of clones, about 26% of them singletons; the top ten hold around 16%. No treatment had been given to any patient before thyroid surgery. Sequenced: blood. The TCR sequence derives from a male donor with papillary thyroid cancer or a benign thyroid nodule (not recorded which). Some clones in this sample may be carry-over from other donors' samples.

The chain's CDR3 is CASSGSGGGTEAFF. In nucleotides, the CDR3 is TGTGCCAGCAGTGGCAGTGGGGGCGGGACTGAAGCTTTCTTT. The V gene is TRBV2, the J gene TRBJ1-1, with D possibly matching TRBD1 (6 bases). The CDR3 length is 14 residues. V lost 4 bases and J 5 bases, leaving 14 bases between the germline ends. Looked up from germline, CDR1 is SNHLY and CDR2 is FYNNEI.